Shown below are 10 T cell receptor beta chains from a single sample sequenced in a study of blood T cell repertoires in COVID-19. The protocol was immunoSEQ multiplex PCR, while the TCRdb copy is restricted to in-frame clones and leaves out a portion. The table records roughly 66,000 clones, 70% to 85% of them present only once. Sample: peripheral blood. Receptors were obtained from a man aged 55 to 70 with acute or convalescent COVID-19.

The table lists this clone with a count of one. The chain carries TRBV5-1 and TRBJ1-6; D not resolved. CDR3 length equals 15 residues. Germline-derived CDR1 and CDR2 are SGHRS and YFSETQ. V gave up 2 bases and J gave up 8 bases, with 14 bases separating them. CDR3 amino acids: CASSLGGPRDSPLHF. In DNA, the CDR3 is TGCGCCAGCAGCTTAGGAGGACCAAGGGATTCACCCCTCCACTTT. The entire variable domain, with the rest obtained from reference TRBV5-1 and TRBJ1-6, is as follows: KAGVTQTPRYLIKTRGQQVTLSCSPISGHRSVSWYQQTPGQGLQFLFEYFSETQRNKGNFPGRFSGRQFSNSRSEMNVSTLELGDSALYLCASSLGGPRDSPLHFGNGTRLTVT.

V is TRBV10-3 and J is TRBJ1-2; D gene uncertain. The CDR3 runs 14 residues. Trimming removed 7 bases from V and 4 bases from J, with 16 bases in between. Per the germline V gene, CDR1 is ENHRY and CDR2 is SYGVKD. CDR3 amino acids: CAINTRLQSYGYTF. DNA for the CDR3: TGTGCCATCAATACAAGACTCCAATCCTATGGCTACACCTTC.

This chain links TRBV5-4 with TRBJ1-2, with D tentatively TRBD1 (6 bases). The CDR3 is 12 amino acids. In germline, CDR1 is SGHNT, CDR2 YYREEE (reference sequence). V lost 3 bases to trimming and J lost 9 bases, with 12 bases between them. CDR3 coding DNA: TGTGCCAGCAGCTCGGACAGCTGGAGCTACACCTTC. As protein: CASSSDSWSYTF.

The chain has TRBV5-1 and TRBJ1-1; 10 bases match TRBD1. CDR3 length: 16 amino acids. Germline assignment: CDR1 SGHRS and CDR2 YFSETQ. The V gene end was trimmed by 4 bases and the J gene end by 1 base; junction bases not matched to a gene: 7. The CDR3 loop is CASSTGQGGQNTEAFF. The CDR3, as DNA: TGCGCCAGCAGCACCGGACAGGGGGGGCAGAACACTGAAGCTTTCTTT.

The chain has TRBV9 and TRBJ2-2; 9 bases match TRBD2. The CDR3 is 17 residues long. CDR1 is SGDLS, CDR2 YYNGEE, per germline. V lost 2 bases and J lost 7; bases outside the gene matches: 12. CDR3 sequence: CASSVAGGGAGGGELFF. The DNA of the CDR3 is TGTGCCAGCAGCGTCGCGGGCGGGGGGGCCGGAGGCGGGGAGCTGTTTTTT.

The chain is built from TRBV2 and TRBJ2-2; TRBD2 matches at 8 bases. The V segment lost 6 bases and the J segment 1 base; nucleotides outside the gene matches: 16. The CDR3 contains 19 residues. Germline V CDR1 and CDR2: SNHLY, FYNNEI. Written as DNA, the CDR3 is TGTGCCAGCAGAGACACCCAATGGGCGGGGGGACGGAACACCGGGGAGCTGTTTTTT. It specifies CASRDTQWAGGRNTGELFF.

This clone was observed a handful of times. V gene TRBV4-3 combines with J gene TRBJ1-4; possible D gene TRBD1, 5 bases. From germline, CDR1 is LGHNA and CDR2 YSLEER. The CDR3 runs to 15 residues. V was pared by 1 base and J by 10 bases, with 16 bases between. The CDR3 protein is CASSQVGLGAGKLFF. For the CDR3, the DNA is TGCGCCAGCAGCCAAGTGGGGCTTGGGGCCGGAAAACTGTTTTTT.

This chain uses TRBV6-5 with TRBJ1-3; D remains unclear. This CDR3 has 14 residues. Germline CDR1 MNHEY, CDR2 SVGAGI. Trimming cost V 2 bases and J 0 bases, with 5 bases left between them. The CDR3 DNA reads as TGTGCCAGCAGTTACCGGGGCTCTGGAAACACCATATATTTT. Translating it yields CASSYRGSGNTIYF.

The gene calls are TRBV2 and TRBJ1-5; D ambiguous. This CDR3 has 13 amino acids. The germline V gene has CDR1 SNHLY and CDR2 FYNNEI. V lost 7 bases to trimming and J lost 3 bases, with 10 bases between them. The CDR3 loop is CASTGRFNQPQHF. The CDR3 coding sequence is TGTGCCAGCACAGGCAGGTTCAATCAGCCCCAGCATTTT.

The rearrangement links TRBV6-5 to TRBJ1-6; a possible D gene is TRBD1 (6 bases). The V end lost 4 bases, the J end lost 7 bases, and 14 bases lay between the germline ends. CDR1 and CDR2 from the germline V gene are MNHEY and SVGAGI. The CDR3 contains 15 residues. The CDR3 DNA is TGTGCCAGCAGTTCGAAACCAGGGGAGAATTCACCCCTCCACTTT. Translation: CASSSKPGENSPLHF.